This TCR beta chain appears in the sequencing data of a study of Graves' ophthalmopathy and Graves' hyperthyroidism. Notes on the study in general: Detected in blood as well were most expanded thyroid clonotypes with frequency above 0.001.

Remarks on this clonotype: Its antigen is not identified. The junction and the germline gene differ at one end; a read error may be behind it.

Using RNA transcripts, the TCR beta CDR3 regions were amplified. First-round RT-PCR with HTBI primers preceded a second-round multiplex PCR. TCRdb analysed the multiplex PCR reads with MiXCR anew, one entry per CDR3 protein. The sample shows more than 550,000 distinct CDR3 sequences, roughly 41% of them seen only once. Sequenced sample: peripheral blood. This clonotype was sampled from an adult man with Graves' ophthalmopathy.

CDR3 loop: CASSLSFGEERYF. Written as DNA, the CDR3 is TGTGCCAGCAGCTTGTCGTTTGGGGAAGAGCGGTACTTC. The chain carries TRBV5-6 and TRBJ2-7; no definite D call. The CDR3 has 13 residues. Germline V gene sequence: CDR1 SGHDT, CDR2 YYEEEE.